This is a list of T cell receptor beta chains from one sample in a study of metastatic and nonmetastatic thyroid tumors. With MiXCR, TCRdb reprocessed the PCR reads. The sample gives around 20,000 clones, 30% to 35% of which show up once; under 25% is in the top ten. The material sequenced was adjacent normal tissue. These TCRs come from a female donor with papillary thyroid cancer or a benign thyroid nodule (not recorded which). Some clones in this sample may be carry-over from other donors' samples. CDR3s include the opening cysteine and the closing phenylalanine or tryptophan. The D gene is left open where the match is weak. Not every row has a clone size; where given, it reads once, few, many or a size class.

D: -
size: many
J: TRBJ2-3
V: TRBV29-1
DNA: TGCAGCGTAGACAGTACCACTAGCACAGATACGCAGTATTTT
CDR3: CSVDSTTSTDTQYF

D: -
size: -
J: TRBJ2-7
V: TRBV12-3/TRBV12-4
DNA: TGTGCCAGCAGTGGGACATTGTCCTACGAGCAGTACTTC
CDR3: CASSGTLSYEQYF

D: -
size: many
J: TRBJ2-1
V: TRBV6-2/TRBV6-3
DNA: TGTGCCAGCAGTTACTCAGGTACTAACAATGAGCAGTTCTTC
CDR3: CASSYSGTNNEQFF

D: -
size: -
J: TRBJ1-2
V: TRBV27
DNA: TGTGCCAGCAGTCCAGTTGGCCGGAACTATGGCTACACCTTC
CDR3: CASSPVGRNYGYTF

D: TRBD2
size: -
J: TRBJ2-5
V: TRBV7-3
DNA: TGTGCCAGCAGCCAGAGCGGGACTCAAGAGACCCAGTACTTC
CDR3: CASSQSGTQETQYF

D: TRBD1
size: -
J: TRBJ2-5
V: TRBV27
DNA: TGTGCCAGCAGTGAGCCGGGGACAGGGCAAGAGACCCAGTACTTC
CDR3: CASSEPGTGQETQYF

D: -
size: many
J: TRBJ2-5
V: TRBV19
DNA: TGTGCCAGTAGTATCGGGGCCAGGTGGTCGGAGACCCAGTACTTC
CDR3: CASSIGARWSETQYF

D: TRBD2
size: many
J: TRBJ2-7
V: TRBV3-1
DNA: TGTGCCAGCAGCCACAGGACTAGCGGGTTCTCCTACGAGCAGTACTTC
CDR3: CASSHRTSGFSYEQYF

D: TRBD2
size: few
J: TRBJ2-2
V: TRBV6-1
DNA: TGTGCCAGCAGTCTAGCGGGAGGGTTGGCCGGGGAGCTGTTTTTT
CDR3: CASSLAGGLAGELFF

D: -
size: -
J: TRBJ2-5
V: TRBV25-1
DNA: TGTGCCAGCAGTGAAGTTACTAGGGGGGAGACCCAGTACTTC
CDR3: CASSEVTRGETQYF

D: TRBD2
size: medium-sized
J: TRBJ2-1
V: TRBV7-9
DNA: TGTGCCAGCAGCACCCTTAGCGGGGCGTTTTCTGAGCAGTTCTTC
CDR3: CASSTLSGAFSEQFF

D: -
size: -
J: TRBJ1-2
V: TRBV5-6
DNA: TGTGCCAGCAGTCCGCGGGGACCGAAGGGCTATGGCTACACCTTC
CDR3: CASSPRGPKGYGYTF

D: -
size: medium-sized
J: TRBJ2-1
V: TRBV2
DNA: TGTGCCAGCAGTGGGGACACTTACAATGAGCAGTTCTTC
CDR3: CASSGDTYNEQFF

D: TRBD1
size: -
J: TRBJ2-5
V: TRBV18
DNA: TGTGCCAGCTCACCAGGACAGGGTATACGAGAGACCCAGTACTTC
CDR3: CASSPGQGIRETQYF

D: -
size: few
J: TRBJ2-2
V: TRBV6-1
DNA: TGTGCCAGCAGGGGAACTAGTTCCGGGGAGCTGTTTTTT
CDR3: CASRGTSSGELFF

D: -
size: medium-sized
J: TRBJ2-1
V: TRBV6-2/TRBV6-3
DNA: TGTGCCAGCACTACGGCGGGGCCTGCTAATGAGCAGTTCTTC
CDR3: CASTTAGPANEQFF

D: TRBD2
size: many
J: TRBJ2-3
V: TRBV19
DNA: TGTGCCAGTGGCGTAGCGGGAGTGGGGGATACGCAGTATTTT
CDR3: CASGVAGVGDTQYF

D: TRBD1
size: -
J: TRBJ1-1
V: TRBV27
DNA: TGTGCCAGCAGTTTAGGGCAGGGGGCGATCGTCACTGAAGCTTTCTTT
CDR3: CASSLGQGAIVTEAFF